These T cell receptor beta chains were read from a single sample in a study of PD-1 blockade in mismatch repair-deficient tumors. These receptors have no identified antigens. Produced via immunoSEQ multiplex PCR; TCRdb's table is partial and in-frame only. Of about 15,000 clones listed, less than 85% were seen once; the top ten hold about 10%. Sequences were derived from cells cultured in vitro, sampled from a patient treated with pembrolizumab. The origin of the receptors is an adult with mismatch repair-deficient cancer. Each CDR3 is given with its conserved first and last residue. A D gene is named only where the DNA matches it firmly. Expanded clones get a size class; other rows say once, few or many, or leave the size out.

TRBJ2-3 | . | . | TRBV7-8 | TGTGCCAGCAGCTTAGCGTCGGCGGCAGATACGCAGTATTTT | CASSLASAADTQYF
TRBJ2-5 | . | TRBD2 | TRBV14 | TGTGCCAGCAGCCAAGCCGGGACTAGCGGTCAAGAGACCCAGTACTTC | CASSQAGTSGQETQYF
TRBJ2-3 | . | . | TRBV18 | TGTGCCAGCTCACCGGAGGTCGTCACAGATACGCAGTATTTT | CASSPEVVTDTQYF
TRBJ1-1 | . | . | TRBV5-6 | TGTGCCAGCAGCGACGGGGAGACTGAAGCTTTCTTT | CASSDGETEAFF
TRBJ1-1 | . | TRBD1 | TRBV28 | TGTGCCAGCAGTTTCCGACAGGGGTTAGGGGCTTTCTTT | CASSFRQGLGAFF
TRBJ2-6 | . | TRBD1 | TRBV28 | TGTGCCAGCAGTAACAGGGGGTCTGGGGCCAACGTCCTGACTTTC | CASSNRGSGANVLTF
TRBJ2-1 | once | . | TRBV30 | TGTGCCCGAAATGGGGGCCAAGCCTCCTACAATGAGCAGTTCTTC | CARNGGQASYNEQFF
TRBJ1-2 | . | TRBD1 | TRBV9 | TGTGCCAGCAGCGGGGGACAGGGGGATGGCTACACCTTC | CASSGGQGDGYTF
TRBJ1-1 | . | . | TRBV14 | TGTGCCAGCAGCCAAGTGAGAGCTTTGAACACTGAAGCTTTCTTT | CASSQVRALNTEAFF
TRBJ1-5 | . | . | TRBV5-6 | TGTGCCAGCACCACGACCCGGATCTCAGGGCAGCCCCAGCATTTT | CASTTTRISGQPQHF
TRBJ2-7 | . | . | TRBV19 | TGTGCCAGTAGTATTTCCGGGACTTCCTACGAGCAGTACTTC | CASSISGTSYEQYF
TRBJ2-1 | . | TRBD2 | TRBV29-1 | TGCAGCGTAAAAGCGGGAGACTACAATGAGCAGTTCTTC | CSVKAGDYNEQFF
TRBJ1-5 | few | . | TRBV27 | TGTGCCAGCAGTTTGAGGGAACGCAATCAGCCCCAGCATTTT | CASSLRERNQPQHF
TRBJ2-5 | . | . | TRBV7-1 | TGTGCCAGCAGCCAGGGGTGGCGGGCCCCGGGGGAGACCCAGTACTTC | CASSQGWRAPGETQYF
TRBJ2-7 | few | TRBD2 | TRBV5-1 | TGCGCCAGCAGCTTGGGACTAGCGGGTACTTTCTCCTACGAGCAGTACTTC | CASSLGLAGTFSYEQYF
TRBJ1-5 | . | . | TRBV19 | TGTGCCAGTAGTATTATGTCAGGGAATCAGCCTCAGCATTTT | CASSIMSGNQPQHF
TRBJ1-5 | . | TRBD1 | TRBV29-1 | TGCAGCGTTAGACCAGGGGGCGGTCAGCCCCAGCATTTT | CSVRPGGGQPQHF
TRBJ2-5 | . | . | TRBV5-6 | TGTGCCAGCAGCTTGGAGGGAGTCGGGGAGACCCAGTACTTC | CASSLEGVGETQYF
TRBJ1-3 | . | . | TRBV6-5 | TGTGCCAGCAGTCGGAACCCCAGGGGACACACCATATATTTT | CASSRNPRGHTIYF
TRBJ1-5 | . | TRBD1 | TRBV28 | TGTGCCACCCTGGACAGGGGGCGATTTGGCAATCAGCCCCAGCATTTT | CATLDRGRFGNQPQHF
TRBJ2-7 | . | TRBD2 | TRBV29-1 | TGCAGCGTTGGCCGGGCGGGAGGGCCCTACGAGCAGTACTTC | CSVGRAGGPYEQYF
TRBJ1-5 | . | . | TRBV7-9 | TGTGCCAGCAGCCCTGGGGGGTTTAGCAATCAGCCCCAGCATTTT | CASSPGGFSNQPQHF
TRBJ1-5 | few | TRBD1 | TRBV7-8 | TGTGCCAGCAGCTCCTTCCGGAGACAGGGAAGGTCTCAGCCCCAGCATTTT | CASSSFRRQGRSQPQHF
TRBJ1-4 | once | . | TRBV7-6 | TGTGCCAGCAGCTTCGGCGCCTTCGGGACGTACGATGCGGAACTGTTTTTT | CASSFGAFGTYDAELFF
TRBJ2-2 | . | . | TRBV29-1 | TGCAGCGTTGAGTCGTCCAGCGGGCGGACCGGGGAGCTGTTTTTT | CSVESSSGRTGELFF
TRBJ1-3 | once | TRBD1 | TRBV7-3 | TGTGCCAGCAGCTTAACGGCCGGGACAGCAGGAAACACCATATATTTT | CASSLTAGTAGNTIYF
TRBJ2-7 | . | TRBD1 | TRBV10-2 | TGCGCCAGCAGTGAGTCGACAGGGTACTACGAGCAGTACTTC | CASSESTGYYEQYF
TRBJ2-5 | . | . | TRBV5-1 | TGCGCCAGCAGCTTAGCCAGCCCCCAAGAGACCCAGTACTTC | CASSLASPQETQYF
TRBJ2-1 | . | . | TRBV11-2 | TGTGCCAGCAGCTTATATGTAGAGGCCTACAATGAGCAGTTCTTC | CASSLYVEAYNEQFF
TRBJ2-6 | . | . | TRBV18 | TGTGCCAGCTCACCCTACACTGGGGCCAACGTCCTGACTTTC | CASSPYTGANVLTF
TRBJ2-3 | . | . | TRBV11-3 | TGTGCCAGCAGCTTAGATTTCGAAGAAGCGAGGGAGACAGATACGCAGTATTTT | CASSLDFEEARETDTQYF
TRBJ1-2 | . | TRBD1 | TRBV6-5 | TGTGCCAGCAGTTACTTAGGACAGGGGATGGGCTACACCTTC | CASSYLGQGMGYTF
TRBJ2-2 | . | . | TRBV9 | TGTGCCAGCAGCCCTCAACTGAACACCGGGGAGCTGTTTTTT | CASSPQLNTGELFF
TRBJ1-5 | . | . | TRBV28 | TGTGCCAGCAGTTCTCCGGGGGACCAGCCCCAGCATTTT | CASSSPGDQPQHF
TRBJ1-1 | . | TRBD1 | TRBV7-3 | TGTGCCAGCAGCTTAATCGGGCAGGGGGACACTGAAGCTTTCTTT | CASSLIGQGDTEAFF
TRBJ2-5 | . | . | TRBV7-6 | TGTGCCAGCAGCTTAGCCGGGGAGACCCAGTACTTC | CASSLAGETQYF
TRBJ2-5 | . | TRBD1 | TRBV11-2 | TGTGCCAGCAGCTTAGTTGTCAGGGGGCCCGGGGAGACCCAGTACTTC | CASSLVVRGPGETQYF
TRBJ2-4 | . | TRBD2 | TRBV13 | TGTGCCAGCAGCTTAAGGACTAGCGGGAGTCGGGCCAAAAACATTCAGTACTTC | CASSLRTSGSRAKNIQYF
TRBJ2-1 | . | . | TRBV7-2 | TGTGCCAGCAGCCCTGATAGGCAGAAGTACAATGAGCAGTTCTTC | CASSPDRQKYNEQFF